This T cell receptor (beta chain) was retrieved from a study of Graves' ophthalmopathy and Graves' hyperthyroidism. Findings of the study overall: The blood repertoire also included most expanded thyroid clonotypes above 0.001 frequency.

CDR1 is MNHNS, CDR2 SASEGT, per germline. The CDR3 spans 15 residues. Deletions cut 3 bases from V and 0 bases from J, with 12 bases between. TCR beta CDR3 amplification used RNA transcripts. After a first-round RT-PCR with HTBI primers, a second-round multiplex PCR was run. Each CDR3 protein is one row after TCRdb ran MiXCR on the multiplex PCR reads. The data show about 380,000 distinct CDR3 sequences, 15% seen once. The stable label applied to hyperthyroidism with no ophthalmopathy within 18 months of follow-up. Establishment of the diagnosis relied upon clinical symptoms, serum thyroxine, TRAb, thyroid ultrasound and orbital computed tomography. The sample holds many counts of this clonotype. Its antigen is not known.

Sequenced: peripheral blood. The chain combines TRBV6-1 with TRBJ2-7, with D maybe TRBD1 (6 bases). The source is a woman aged 18-30 years with stable Graves' hyperthyroidism. CDR3 protein: CASSEGAGSSYEQYF. CDR3 sequence (DNA): TGTGCCAGCAGTGAGGGGGCCGGAAGCTCCTACGAGCAGTACTTC.